The T cell receptor beta chain under discussion was sequenced for a study of blood T cells in healthy people across ages. Regarding the study as a whole: TCR beta diversity correlated strongly with naive T cell percentage.

Combining a sample-barcoded 5' primer with a J-beta primer mix, a second PCR ran for about 6 to 11 cycles. TCRdb independently ran MiXCR on the 5' RACE reads; one entry per CDR3 protein. The sample has approximately 810,000 distinct CDR3 sequences; under 30% are singletons. Germline-derived CDR1 and CDR2 are LGHNA and YSLEER. This CDR3 contains 16 residues. The ends were cut back, 1 base at V and 9 bases at J, with 16 bases in the middle. Worth noting for this clonotype: Its target is not known.

The sequencing input was blood. The chain combines TRBV4-3 with TRBJ1-6; D uncertain. The clonotype originates from a woman at least 80 years old in good health. The CDR3 DNA reads TGCGCCAGCAGCCAAGCGAAGGCACGGGGAAGTTCACCCCTCCACTTT. Translated: CASSQAKARGSSPLHF.